Listed below are T cell receptor beta chains from one sample, sequenced in a study of cytomegalovirus exposure and HLA in healthy donors. Libraries were prepared by immunoSEQ multiplex PCR; TCRdb keeps only in-frame clonotypes and omits some of them. The table lists about 160,000 clones, approximately 77% of them singletons. The specimen sequenced was PBMCs. These TCRs come from a man aged 25-45 years in good health and CMV-seropositive. Each CDR3 is given with its conserved first and last residue. A D gene is named only where the DNA matches it firmly. Only part of the rows carry a size: once, few, many, or a class if the clone is expanded.

TRBJ1-6	-	TRBV30	-	TGTGCCGTCCATCGGGTCTATAATTCACCCCTCCACTTT	CAVHRVYNSPLHF
TRBJ2-3	-	TRBV6-1	-	TGTGCCAGCAACGGGGGAGATACGCAGTATTTT	CASNGGDTQYF
TRBJ2-3	-	TRBV5-4	few	TGTGCCAGCAGCCCGCAGGGGTCGTTGACAGATACGCAGTATTTT	CASSPQGSLTDTQYF
TRBJ1-2	TRBD1	TRBV25-1	-	TGTGCCAGCAGTGTCGCGGGACAGGGGGGATCTAACTATGGCTACACCTTC	CASSVAGQGGSNYGYTF
TRBJ1-2	-	TRBV4-2	-	TGTGCCAGCAGCCCGCGGCAGCCTCCTAACTATGGCTACACCTTC	CASSPRQPPNYGYTF
TRBJ2-7	TRBD2	TRBV7-9	once	TGTGCCAGCATTCGCGGGGGCGGGGGGGCCTACGAGCAGTACTTC	CASIRGGGGAYEQYF
TRBJ2-1	TRBD2	TRBV7-9	-	TGTGCCAGCAGCACCGGGACTAGCGGGGTGGTGAATGAGCAGTTCTTC	CASSTGTSGVVNEQFF
TRBJ2-1	TRBD2	TRBV5-1	-	TGCGCCAGCCGCCCCTCCGGGGGGTCCTACAATGAGCAGTTCTTC	CASRPSGGSYNEQFF
TRBJ1-2	-	TRBV13	once	TGTGCCAGCAGCTTAGAGGGGTCCGGGGGCTACACCTTC	CASSLEGSGGYTF
TRBJ2-3	TRBD2	TRBV25-1	-	TGTGCCAGCAGTGGGGCTAGCGGGGACAGCACAGATACGCAGTATTTT	CASSGASGDSTDTQYF
TRBJ2-3	-	TRBV2	-	TGTGCCAGCAGCGGGACACGACAAGATACGCAGTATTTT	CASSGTRQDTQYF
TRBJ1-2	-	TRBV6-6	once	TGTGCCAGTGGGCAGGGTCACTATGGCTACACCTTC	CASGQGHYGYTF
TRBJ2-1	-	TRBV5-6	-	TGTGCCAGCAGCTTTAATCCAGTTACGTACAATGAGCAGTTCTTC	CASSFNPVTYNEQFF
TRBJ2-3	-	TRBV29-1	-	TGCAGCGTTGAAAAGGAGGCGGCAGATACGCAGTATTTT	CSVEKEAADTQYF
TRBJ2-2	TRBD2	TRBV5-1	-	TGCGCCAGCAGCTACCGGACTAGCGGTATGGACGGGGAGCTGTTTTTT	CASSYRTSGMDGELFF
TRBJ2-1	TRBD1	TRBV5-1	-	TGCGCCAGCAGCTTGGCCGGGGGGACAGGGCACCACAATGAGCAGTTCTTC	CASSLAGGTGHHNEQFF
TRBJ2-5	-	TRBV25-1	-	TGTGCCAGCAGTGAATTATCGGACCCCAGGGAAGAGACCCAGTACTTC	CASSELSDPREETQYF
TRBJ1-1	-	TRBV4-3	once	TGCGCCAGCAGCCAAGCATTGGACTTCCACACTGAAGCTTTCTTT	CASSQALDFHTEAFF
TRBJ2-5	-	TRBV11-2	-	TGTGCCAGCAGCTTAGATGGCAGGGAAGAGACCCAGTACTTC	CASSLDGREETQYF
TRBJ2-7	TRBD1	TRBV7-9	-	TGTGCCAGCAGCTTAGAATCACAGGGGTTTAGGGAGCAGTACTTC	CASSLESQGFREQYF
TRBJ1-4	-	TRBV1	-	TGCACCAGCAGCCAAGCGGACAGGGAAAATGAAAAACTGTTTTTT	CTSSQADRENEKLFF
TRBJ2-5	TRBD2	TRBV2	few	TGTGCCAGCGAATCCAGCGGGGGGGCAGAGACCCAGTACTTC	CASESSGGAETQYF
TRBJ2-7	-	TRBV28	-	TGTGCCAGCAGCGAACCGGGACTCCACTACGAGCAGTACTTC	CASSEPGLHYEQYF
TRBJ2-7	-	TRBV5-4	once	TGTGCCAGCAGCTTTCGAGGAGGGACGGGTGGCTCCTACGAGCAGTACTTC	CASSFRGGTGGSYEQYF
TRBJ1-4	-	TRBV14	-	TGTGCCAGCAGCCACAACCTAGGTTCTAGAAGAGGGGAAAAACTGTTTTTT	CASSHNLGSRRGEKLFF
TRBJ2-5	-	TRBV28	-	TGTGCCAGCAGTCTCCAGGCGGGGGAGACCCAGTACTTC	CASSLQAGETQYF
TRBJ2-3	TRBD1	TRBV7-8	few	TGTGCCAGCAGTTCAGGCTTCGGGACAGCTAGCACAGATACGCAGTATTTT	CASSSGFGTASTDTQYF
TRBJ1-6	-	TRBV9	-	TGTGCCAGCAGCGTAGGCGGTTCACCCCTCCACTTT	CASSVGGSPLHF
TRBJ2-1	TRBD1	TRBV7-2	few	TGTGCCAGCAGCCCCGGGACAGGGTCACACAATGAGCAGTTCTTC	CASSPGTGSHNEQFF
TRBJ2-2	TRBD1	TRBV7-2	-	TGTGCCAGCAGCAATCCGGGACAGGGTTCCGGGGAGCTGTTTTTT	CASSNPGQGSGELFF
TRBJ1-5	-	TRBV6-1	-	TGTGCCAGCAGTGACAGGGTCTACAATCAGCCCCAGCATTTT	CASSDRVYNQPQHF
TRBJ2-7	TRBD1	TRBV6-5	-	TGTGCCAGCAGCCCCGGGGACAGGGCCTACGAGCAGTACTTC	CASSPGDRAYEQYF
TRBJ2-3	TRBD2	TRBV5-4	-	TGTGCCAGCAGCCTCTCGGGGGGAGGGACAGATACGCAGTATTTT	CASSLSGGGTDTQYF
TRBJ2-3	TRBD1	TRBV4-1	once	TGCGCCAGCAGCCCCCCAGGGGTCGGGACAGGGGGCTCCTATACGCAGTATTTT	CASSPPGVGTGGSYTQYF
TRBJ2-7	-	TRBV28	-	TGTGCCAGCCGGTCGACCGGGAATCATGGGAACGAGCAGTACTTC	CASRSTGNHGNEQYF
TRBJ1-2	-	TRBV29-1	-	TGCAGCGTTCTCGATCAGGACACAGTAGGCTACACCTTC	CSVLDQDTVGYTF
TRBJ1-1	TRBD1	TRBV7-3	few	TGTGCCAGCAGCTCAACGCTTGGACAGGGCACTGAAGCTTTCTTT	CASSSTLGQGTEAFF
TRBJ2-3	TRBD2	TRBV2	-	TGTGCCAGCATAGATCAGCGGGGTTTTAGAGATACGCAGTATTTT	CASIDQRGFRDTQYF
TRBJ2-1	-	TRBV2	few	TGTGCCAGCAGGGGCCAGGGGTCTTGGGATGAGCAGTTCTTC	CASRGQGSWDEQFF
TRBJ2-7	TRBD1	TRBV6-1	-	TGTGCCAGCAGTGGCCTAACGGGACAGAGCTACGAGCAGTACTTC	CASSGLTGQSYEQYF
TRBJ2-7	TRBD1	TRBV25-1	few	TGTGCCAGCAGTGAGGGACAGATGAACTCGCAGTACTTC	CASSEGQMNSQYF
TRBJ1-4	-	TRBV5-1	few	TGCGCCAGCAGCTTGGCCCCAGCAGGGGAAGGTGAAAAACTGTTTTTT	CASSLAPAGEGEKLFF
TRBJ2-5	TRBD2	TRBV18	-	TGTGCCAGCTCACCCCCGACTAGCGGGGACCAAGAGACCCAGTACTTC	CASSPPTSGDQETQYF
TRBJ2-1	TRBD2	TRBV7-9	-	TGTGCCAGCAGATCTCGGGTGGGGGGGAGATACAATGAGCAGTTCTTC	CASRSRVGGRYNEQFF
TRBJ1-1	TRBD1	TRBV5-4	-	TGTGCCAGCAGCCGGACGACAGGGCTGAACACTGAAGCTTTCTTT	CASSRTTGLNTEAFF
TRBJ2-2	-	TRBV7-3	-	TGTGCCAGCAGCTCGACAGGCGCGAACACCGGGGAGCTGTTTTTT	CASSSTGANTGELFF
TRBJ2-5	TRBD1	TRBV4-1	-	TGCGCCAGCAGCCGAAGACAGGGTGAGACCCAGTACTTC	CASSRRQGETQYF
TRBJ2-5	-	TRBV27	-	TGTGCCAGCAGTTCCCTCCCGGCAGGGGAAGAGACCCAGTACTTC	CASSSLPAGEETQYF
TRBJ2-7	-	TRBV20-1	-	TGCAGTGCTAGAGATACCTACGAGCAGTACTTC	CSARDTYEQYF
TRBJ2-7	TRBD2	TRBV2	-	TGTGCCAGCAAGGTACTAGCGGGGGCTAGCTCCTACGAGCAGTACTTC	CASKVLAGASSYEQYF
TRBJ2-7	-	TRBV19	few	TGTGCCAGTAGTATACGCCAGCGAAGCTCCTACGAGCAGTACTTC	CASSIRQRSSYEQYF
TRBJ1-2	-	TRBV4-3	-	TGCGCCAGCAGCCAAGATAATAACGTCCTAACTAACTATGGCTACACCTTC	CASSQDNNVLTNYGYTF
TRBJ2-7	-	TRBV6-1	-	TGTGCCAGCAGTGAAGGACAGGGAGCGGGGGCCTACGAGCAGTACTTC	CASSEGQGAGAYEQYF
TRBJ2-5	TRBD1	TRBV5-4	-	TGTGCCAGCAGCTTGACCGGGACAGGGGAAGAGACCCAGTACTTC	CASSLTGTGEETQYF
TRBJ2-1	-	TRBV5-4	-	TGTGCCAGCAGCTTGGGACTTAACTCCTACAATGAGCAGTTCTTC	CASSLGLNSYNEQFF
TRBJ2-7	TRBD1	TRBV7-9	once	TGTGCCAGCACAGGGACAGGGGTCTCCTACGAGCAGTACTTC	CASTGTGVSYEQYF
TRBJ1-2	-	TRBV6-5	-	TGTGCCAGCAGTTATGGGGGGAATGGCTACACCTTC	CASSYGGNGYTF
TRBJ2-3	-	TRBV18	once	TGTGCCAGCTCCCCTGGACAGAGCACAGATACGCAGTATTTT	CASSPGQSTDTQYF
TRBJ2-3	TRBD2	TRBV4-1	-	TGCGCCAGCAGCCAATTAAGCGGGGGGGCCTCTGATACGCAGTATTTT	CASSQLSGGASDTQYF